Presented here are 24 T cell receptor beta chains from one specimen sequenced in a study of Graves' ophthalmopathy and Graves' hyperthyroidism. TCR beta CDR3 regions were amplified from RNA transcripts. HTBI-primed first-round RT-PCR preceded second-round multiplex PCR. A single record per CDR3 protein comes from TCRdb applying MiXCR to the multiplex PCR reads. The sample shows 350,000 to 400,000 distinct CDR3 sequences, 15% of them seen only once. The specimen was peripheral blood. The receptors were gathered from a woman between 18 and 29 years old with stable Graves' hyperthyroidism.

In this sample, this clonotype turned up many times. The chain employs TRBV27 and TRBJ1-5, with D unclear. The germline V gene has CDR1 MNHEY and CDR2 SMNVEV (reference sequence). The CDR3 is 11 residues long. In DNA, the CDR3 is TGTGCAAGCGGATGGGGTCAGCCCCAGCATTTT. Protein sequence: CASGWGQPQHF.

There are many counts of this clonotype. The chain has TRBV7-8 and TRBJ1-1; 8 bases are a match to TRBD1. The length of the CDR3 is 16 residues. V was clipped by 3 bases and J by 4 bases; unmatched bases: 10. Per germline, CDR1 SGHVS and CDR2 FQNEAQ. The DNA for the CDR3 is TGTGCCAGCAGCTTTGACAGGGGCACGGGTAGCACTGAAGCTTTCTTT. Amino acids: CASSFDRGTGSTEAFF.

This rearrangement joins TRBV6-1 to TRBJ1-5; possible D gene TRBD1, 5 bases. The CDR3 extends over 14 amino acids. Trimming took off 5 bases at V and 3 bases at J, with 11 bases between the two ends. Per germline, CDR1 MNHNS and CDR2 SASEGT. In DNA form, the CDR3 reads TGTGCCAGCAGTCCGACAGTAATCAATCAGCCCCAGCATTTT. As protein: CASSPTVINQPQHF.

There are many counts of this clonotype. The V call is TRBV10-1, the J call TRBJ1-1; 8 bases map to TRBD1. The V gene end was trimmed by 6 bases and the J gene end by 2 bases; junction bases not matched to a gene: 5. The germline V gene encodes CDR1 WNHNN and CDR2 SYGVQD (reference sequence). CDR3 size: 14 residues. The chain's CDR3 is CASSTGTGNTEAFF. In DNA, the CDR3 is TGCGCCAGCAGCACCGGGACAGGCAACACTGAAGCTTTCTTT.

This clonotype was recorded at least ten times. The CDR3 nucleotides are TGCAGTGCTGCCCCTAATCGGGGCATCGTCACTGAAGCTTTCTTT. Encoded protein: CSAAPNRGIVTEAFF. The chain joins TRBV20-1 to TRBJ1-1; D possibly corresponds to TRBD1 (5 bases). Germline values: CDR1 DFQATT, CDR2 SNEGSKA (reference sequence). V dropped 5 bases and J dropped 4 bases, with 20 bases sitting between them. This CDR3 has 15 residues.

This clonotype was observed at least ten times. V is TRBV27 and J is TRBJ2-5; weak D call: TRBD1 (5 bases). Looked up from germline, CDR1 is MNHEY and CDR2 is SMNVEV (reference sequence). This CDR3 is built from 14 residues. V lost 4 bases to trimming and J lost 9 bases, with 18 bases between them. This CDR3 is CASSYRTVVLAQYF. The DNA for the CDR3 is TGTGCCAGCAGTTACAGGACGGTCGTTTTGGCCCAGTACTTC.

Comment on this clonotype: A much larger clone lies one base from this, so it may be a read error. The V gene is TRBV15, the J gene TRBJ2-7; 8 bases map to TRBD2. V shed 5 bases and J 1 base; nucleotides not matched to a gene: 10. The CDR3 has 16 residues. In germline, CDR1 is LNHNV, CDR2 YYDKDF (reference sequence). Here the CDR3 reads CATSLNPGGLSYEQYV. CDR3 in DNA: TGTGCCACCAGCCTCAACCCGGGAGGGTTATCCTACGAGCAGTACGTC.

The sample holds a few counts of this clonotype. CDR3 region: CASSIGGARNTEAFF. As DNA, the CDR3 is TGTGCCAGTAGTATTGGGGGGGCAAGGAACACTGAAGCTTTCTTT. This chain joins TRBV19 and TRBJ1-1, with D possibly TRBD1 on 6 matching bases. The CDR3 has 15 residues. Germline V CDR1 and CDR2: LNHDA, SQIVND (reference sequence). V was cut by 3 bases and J by 1 base, with 12 bases left in between.

This clonotype was observed a handful of times. J is TRBJ2-2 and V is TRBV10-3; 10 nucleotides line up with TRBD2. V shed 7 bases and J 5 bases; nucleotides not matched to a gene: 16. This CDR3 region has 18 residues. From germline, CDR1 is ENHRY and CDR2 SYGVKD. The CDR3 DNA is TGTGCCATCAACAGAAAGCTCCCAACTAGCGGGGAGACCGGGGAGCTGTTTTTT. It codes for CAINRKLPTSGETGELFF.

The J gene is TRBJ2-7, the V gene TRBV19; D possibly corresponds to TRBD1 (6 bases). Germline CDR1 is LNHDA and CDR2 is SQIVND (reference sequence). The CDR3 totals 14 residues. The V gene lost 5 bases and the J gene lost 5 bases, with 16 bases spanning the gap. Written as DNA, the CDR3 is TGTGCCAGTAGTGCCAGGGGTAAGGTCCACGAGCAGTACTTC. It translates to CASSARGKVHEQYF.

This rearrangement joins TRBV6-1 to TRBJ2-7; possibly TRBD2 for D (6 bases). The V gene's germline CDR1 is MNHNS and CDR2 SASEGT. The CDR3 length is 15 residues. The ends were cut back, 4 bases at V and 1 base at J, with 14 bases in the middle. CDR3 nucleotides: TGTGCCAGCAGTGCCTTGCTAGCGACGTCCTACGAGCAGTACTTC. Its translation: CASSALLATSYEQYF.

The sample holds many counts of this clonotype. The chain combines TRBV12-3 or TRBV12-4 with TRBJ1-1; no reliable D call. CDR3 length: 17 amino acids. Trimming stripped 1 base from V and 4 bases from J, with 19 bases between. This chain's CDR3 is CASSLVVWVPRGTEAFF. The CDR3 DNA sequence: TGTGCCAGCAGTTTAGTGGTATGGGTTCCTAGAGGCACTGAAGCTTTCTTT.

This rearrangement joins TRBV2 to TRBJ1-6, with D perhaps TRBD1 (6 bases). This CDR3 has 14 amino acids. Germline assignment: CDR1 SNHLY and CDR2 FYNNEI. V gave up 8 bases and J gave up 11 bases, with 19 bases separating them. CDR3 amino acids: CASGETGYGTPLHF. The CDR3 DNA reads as TGTGCCAGCGGAGAAACAGGGTATGGTACACCCCTCCACTTT.

The rearrangement uses TRBV6-1 and TRBJ2-7; tentative D call: TRBD2 (6 bases). CDR1 and CDR2 (germline): MNHNS, SASEGT. Trimming left V 4 bases short and J 5 bases short, with 21 bases between. The CDR3 covers 16 residues. The CDR3 bases are TGTGCCAGCAGTGGTGCTGAGGGACTCGACCTAAACGAGCAGTACTTC. Translating gives CASSGAEGLDLNEQYF.

This clonotype was seen a handful of times. This chain joins TRBV9 and TRBJ2-5; the D gene is possibly TRBD1 (5 bases). The ends were cut back, 0 bases at V and 4 bases at J, with 10 bases in the middle. This CDR3 spans 14 amino acids. Per the germline V gene, CDR1 is SGDLS and CDR2 is YYNGEE. The chain's CDR3 is CASSVVGQGETQYF. The CDR3 DNA is TGTGCCAGCAGCGTAGTGGGCCAGGGAGAGACCCAGTACTTC.

The sample holds many counts of this clonotype. This chain joins TRBV6-1 and TRBJ1-6; unclear D gene. V dropped 6 bases and J dropped 5 bases, with 11 bases sitting between them. Germline V gives CDR1 MNHNS, CDR2 SASEGT. The CDR3 has 14 amino acids. The CDR3 DNA sequence: TGTGCCAGCAGCATTCGTGGGGATAATTCACCCCTCCACTTT. Translated, it gives CASSIRGDNSPLHF.

This clonotype has at least ten counts. The chain is built from TRBV20-1 and TRBJ1-1; D may be TRBD1 (5 bases). The germline V gene has CDR1 DFQATT and CDR2 SNEGSKA (reference sequence). CDR3 length: 14 amino acids. Trimming stripped 5 bases from V and 1 base from J, with 14 bases between. CDR3 DNA: TGCAGTGCTCAATTGGGGCGATGGAACACTGAAGCTTTCTTT. Its protein is CSAQLGRWNTEAFF.

With regard to this clonotype: Mismatch with germline at one junction end may stem from a read error. The V call is TRBV20-1, the J call TRBJ1-5; the match to TRBD1 covers 7 bases. The CDR3 runs to 15 residues. Germline V lookup: CDR1 DFQATT, CDR2 SNEGSKA (reference sequence). The CDR3 region has the DNA TGCGGTGCTAGTGTACTAGACAGGGACAATCAGCCCCAGCATTTT. Amino acids: CGASVLDRDNQPQHF.

In this sample, this clonotype turned up many times. This sequence joins TRBV5-1 and TRBJ2-7; D possibly matches TRBD1 or TRBD2 (6 bases each). The V and J ends lost 3 bases and 2 bases respectively, with 12 bases between them. The CDR3 loop spans 14 amino acids. The V gene's germline CDR1 is SGHRS and CDR2 YFSETQ. Written as DNA, the CDR3 is TGCGCCAGCAGCTACGGGGGCTCCACCTACGAGCAGTACTTC. Translating gives CASSYGGSTYEQYF.

This clonotype was picked up many times. This chain joins TRBV20-1 and TRBJ1-6; D is unresolved. There are 14 residues in the CDR3. Per the germline V gene, CDR1 is DFQATT and CDR2 is SNEGSKA (reference sequence). The ends were cut back, 3 bases at V and 8 bases at J, with 14 bases in the middle. CDR3 amino acids: CSASAGPGDSPLHF. The CDR3 nucleotides read TGCAGTGCTAGTGCCGGGCCCGGAGATTCACCCCTCCACTTT.

As concerns this clonotype: With a much larger clone just one base away, this may be a read error. The genes are TRBV27 and TRBJ1-6; D remains unclear. Trimming removed 10 bases from V and 5 bases from J, with 24 bases in between. CDR3 length: 17 amino acids. Germline loops: CDR1 MNHEY, CDR2 SMNVEV (reference sequence). CDR3 DNA sequence: TGTGCCATCAGCAAGTTTCTTGGGAACAGAAATAATTCACCCCTCCACTTT. Protein: CAISKFLGNRNNSPLHF.

This clonotype was observed many times. The gene calls are TRBV11-2 and TRBJ2-5; D remains ambiguous. V shed 0 bases and J shed 5 bases, with 7 bases lying between them. The CDR3 is 13 amino acids. The V gene's germline CDR1 is SGHAT and CDR2 FQNNGV. DNA of the CDR3: TGTGCCAGCAGCTTAGAGATTAGGGAGACCCAGTACTTC. This encodes CASSLEIRETQYF.

The V gene is TRBV28, the J gene TRBJ2-7; possibly TRBD1 for D (5 bases). The germline V and J ends were trimmed by 8 bases and 3 bases, with 8 bases remaining between them. Germline V gives CDR1 MDHEN, CDR2 SYDVKM. The CDR3 sequence is 11 residues long. The CDR3 DNA reads as TGTGCCAGCTTGGGGCGCTACGAGCAGTACTTC. This codes for CASLGRYEQYF.

This clonotype has ten or more counts. The rearrangement links TRBV5-1 to TRBJ1-6; 10 bases line up with TRBD1. J was trimmed by 5 bases and V by 4 bases; bases with no gene match: 12. CDR1 and CDR2 (germline): SGHRS, YFSETQ. CDR3 length: 18 residues. The CDR3 loop is CASSSLALTGGNNSPLHF. The DNA for the CDR3 is TGCGCCAGCAGCAGTCTTGCGCTGACAGGGGGCAATAATTCACCCCTCCACTTT.